This T cell receptor (beta chain) was sequenced during a study of glioma-infiltrating T cells. General study points: CDR3 overlap between tissue and blood was very small. Above-expected tissue-blood divergence occurred in all gliomas, most in low-grade ones.

TCR alpha and beta CDR3 regions were amplified from RNA using iRepertoire nested multiplex PCR. Input was roughly 95-400 ng of tissue mRNA or PBMC total RNA. Using its own MiXCR run on the multiplex PCR reads, TCRdb lists one record per CDR3 protein. This table holds under 200,000 distinct CDR3 sequences, around 40% found once. A note on this clonotype: Its antigen is undetermined. One junction end does not reproduce the germline sequence, and a read error may be involved.

Germline assignment: CDR1 MDHEN and CDR2 SYDVKM. This CDR3 region has 15 residues. J is TRBJ2-1 and V is TRBV28, with a tentative D call TRBD2 (5 bases). The sample consisted of glioma tissue, nonneoplastic brain tissue, or PBMCs (not recorded which). This receptor was identified in a human donor with low-grade glioma or glioblastoma, undergoing nonglioma brain surgery, or in good health (not recorded which). The CDR3, as DNA: TGTGCCAGCAGTCCCCCTAGCTTATCCTACAACGAGCAGTTCTTC. This sequence encodes CASSPPSLSYNEQFF.